Listed here are 9 T cell receptor beta chains from one sample, sequenced in a study of a mutant IDH1 vaccine in newly diagnosed glioma. This sample's time point: baseline, week 1 (first vaccination visit). Indicated treatment: pre-vaccination baseline after standard-of-care therapy. Using immunoSEQ multiplex PCR, the repertoire was profiled, and TCRdb retains in-frame clones only, with some absent. The table has roughly 70,000 clones, approximately 82% seen once. The sequences come from peripheral blood mononuclear cells (PBMCs), collected from a glioma patient treated with radiotherapy, temozolomide or both. These receptors originate from a woman under 30 with glioma. Some clones in this sample may be carry-over from other donors' samples.

This clone was counted a single time. This chain uses TRBV25-1 with TRBJ1-4; D remains ambiguous. This CDR3 has 13 amino acids. Trimming left V 0 bases short and J 12 bases short, with 11 bases between. CDR1 is MGHDK and CDR2 is SYGVNS in the germline V gene. The CDR3 spells CASSEYGRVELFF. The CDR3 DNA reads TGTGCCAGCAGTGAATATGGGAGGGTTGAACTGTTTTTT.

This chain connects TRBV11-1 to TRBJ2-7; D is perhaps TRBD2 (5 bases). Germline assignment: CDR1 SGHAT and CDR2 FQDESV (reference sequence). With 5 bases removed from V and 0 bases from J, the gap between germline ends came to 14 bases. The CDR3 runs to 15 residues. The CDR3 sequence: CASSPTSGSSYEQYF. DNA of the CDR3: TGTGCCAGCAGCCCGACCTCGGGGTCCTCCTACGAGCAGTACTTC.

The J gene is TRBJ2-2, the V gene TRBV4-1; TRBD2 matches 9 bases. Per germline, CDR1 MGHRA and CDR2 YSYEKL. The V segment lost 0 bases and the J segment 9 bases; nucleotides outside the gene matches: 5. The CDR3 covers 15 residues. The CDR3 bases are TGCGCCAGCAGCCAAGACCCAAGCGGGGGGAGGGAGCTGTTTTTT. Amino acid sequence: CASSQDPSGGRELFF.

The chain is built from TRBV4-3 and TRBJ1-5, with 7 bases aligning to TRBD1. The CDR3 contains 16 residues. Germline V gives CDR1 LGHNA, CDR2 YSLEER. J gave up 6 bases and V 2 bases, and 10 bases lay outside the gene matches. The CDR3 DNA follows: TGCGCCAGCAGCCAACGCCCGACAGGGTTCGGTCAGCCCCAGCATTTT. This gives the protein CASSQRPTGFGQPQHF.

The rearrangement uses TRBV19 and TRBJ2-3, with a possible D match to TRBD2 (6 bases). The CDR3 runs to 14 residues. The ends were cut back, 6 bases at V and 2 bases at J, with 12 bases in the middle. Germline CDR1 LNHDA, CDR2 SQIVND (reference sequence). The CDR3 nucleotides are TGTGCCAGTAGGGGACTTGGGGACACAGATACGCAGTATTTT. This sequence encodes CASRGLGDTDTQYF.

The V and J genes are TRBV19 and TRBJ1-1; D is perhaps TRBD1 (5 bases). The CDR3 has 14 amino acids. Trimming pared 1 base from V and 3 bases from J, leaving 9 bases between. Per the germline V gene, CDR1 is LNHDA and CDR2 is SQIVND (reference sequence). The CDR3 reads CASSIGGKHTEAFF. The CDR3, as DNA: TGTGCCAGTAGTATAGGGGGCAAGCACACTGAAGCTTTCTTT.

This chain connects TRBV11-2 to TRBJ1-2, with D unresolved. Germline V gives CDR1 SGHAT, CDR2 FQNNGV. Trimming removed 5 bases from V and 8 bases from J, with 18 bases in between. This CDR3 contains 14 residues. CDR3 bases: TGTGCCAGCAGCCCCCTGCGGCAGCCCTACGGCTACACCTTC. It specifies CASSPLRQPYGYTF.

The CDR3, as DNA: TGCGCCAGCAGTATAGGAGTCGACCAGACCCAGTACTTC. Translation gives CASSIGVDQTQYF. The chain recombines TRBV10-1 with TRBJ2-5, with D unclear. This CDR3 spans 13 amino acids. Trimming removed 5 bases from V and 6 bases from J, with 13 bases in between. Germline CDR1 and CDR2: WNHNN and SYGVQD (reference sequence).

J is TRBJ2-7 and V is TRBV29-1; D not certain. Trimming stripped 6 bases from V and 1 base from J, with 7 bases between. Germline-derived CDR1 and CDR2 are SQVTM and ANQGSEA. This CDR3 is built from 11 residues. CDR3 sequence reads: CSVKKSYEQYF. The CDR3 DNA reads TGCAGCGTCAAAAAATCCTACGAGCAGTACTTC.